A selection of T cell receptor beta chains follows, all from one sample in a study of cytomegalovirus exposure and HLA in healthy donors. Sequencing was performed with immunoSEQ multiplex PCR; in TCRdb, only in-frame clones are kept and a portion is missing. Of about 160,000 clones in the sample, approximately 80% are singletons; the top ten hold approximately 7%. Sequenced: PBMCs. The origin of the receptors is a woman in her 30s in good health and CMV-seropositive. Both conserved end residues are part of each CDR3. Each record gives: CDR3 DNA, CDR3 protein, V gene, D gene, J gene, clone size. The D gene is left open where the match is weak. Not every row has a clone size; where given, it reads once, few, many or a size class.

cdr3_nt: TGTGCCAGCAGCCGAAGACAGCCGGATACGCAGTATTTT
cdr3_aa: CASSRRQPDTQYF
v_call: TRBV7-3
d_call: -
j_call: TRBJ2-3
clone_size: -

cdr3_nt: TGTGCCAGTACCCTCCTCCCGGACAGCCGCTATAGCAATCAGCCCCAGCATTTT
cdr3_aa: CASTLLPDSRYSNQPQHF
v_call: TRBV19
d_call: -
j_call: TRBJ1-5
clone_size: -

cdr3_nt: TGTGCCAGCAGTTTATCCGCCGGACAGCGGTTATACGAGCAGTACTTC
cdr3_aa: CASSLSAGQRLYEQYF
v_call: TRBV27
d_call: -
j_call: TRBJ2-7
clone_size: -

cdr3_nt: TGCGCCACCTTGGACAGGGACAATAATTCACCCCTCCACTTT
cdr3_aa: CATLDRDNNSPLHF
v_call: TRBV10-1
d_call: TRBD1
j_call: TRBJ1-6
clone_size: -

cdr3_nt: TGCGCCAGCAGCTTGGCCTTGACTAGCACAGATACGCAGTATTTT
cdr3_aa: CASSLALTSTDTQYF
v_call: TRBV5-1
d_call: -
j_call: TRBJ2-3
clone_size: -

cdr3_nt: TGTGCCAGCAGTTTCATAAACCAGGGGGCTTTCTATGGCTACGCCTTC
cdr3_aa: CASSFINQGAFYGYAF
v_call: TRBV28
d_call: TRBD1
j_call: TRBJ1-2
clone_size: -

cdr3_nt: TGTGCCAGCAGTTACTCGGGAGGACGAATAAACACCATATATTTT
cdr3_aa: CASSYSGGRINTIYF
v_call: TRBV6-5
d_call: -
j_call: TRBJ1-3
clone_size: -

cdr3_nt: TGTGCCACCACACTCACAGGGGGCCCCACTGAAGCTTTCTTT
cdr3_aa: CATTLTGGPTEAFF
v_call: TRBV2
d_call: TRBD1
j_call: TRBJ1-1
clone_size: -

cdr3_nt: TGTGCCACCAGCAGAGACCAGGGGGACCGGTATGGCTACACCTTC
cdr3_aa: CATSRDQGDRYGYTF
v_call: TRBV15
d_call: TRBD1
j_call: TRBJ1-2
clone_size: -

cdr3_nt: TGTGCCAGCAGCTTGATCAGGCCCAAGAACACCGGGGAGCTGTTTTTT
cdr3_aa: CASSLIRPKNTGELFF
v_call: TRBV7-3
d_call: -
j_call: TRBJ2-2
clone_size: -

cdr3_nt: TGTGCCAGCAGTTACTTCAGGGGGCGCGAAGCTTTCTTT
cdr3_aa: CASSYFRGREAFF
v_call: TRBV6-5
d_call: TRBD1
j_call: TRBJ1-1
clone_size: -

cdr3_nt: TGCGCCAGCAGCCAAGATCCGATGGCTGGCTACACCTTC
cdr3_aa: CASSQDPMAGYTF
v_call: TRBV4-3
d_call: -
j_call: TRBJ1-2
clone_size: -

cdr3_nt: TGCGCCAGCAGCTTAAAAGGAGTCGGAGGAAACACCATATATTTT
cdr3_aa: CASSLKGVGGNTIYF
v_call: TRBV5-1
d_call: -
j_call: TRBJ1-3
clone_size: once

cdr3_nt: TGTGCCAGCAGTGGTTCAGACTATCAGCCCCAGCATTTT
cdr3_aa: CASSGSDYQPQHF
v_call: TRBV6-1
d_call: -
j_call: TRBJ1-5
clone_size: -

cdr3_nt: TGCGCCAGCAGCTTGGCGACGACGGAGGAGACCCAGTACTTC
cdr3_aa: CASSLATTEETQYF
v_call: TRBV5-1
d_call: -
j_call: TRBJ2-5
clone_size: -

cdr3_nt: TGTGCCAGCAGTGACACAGGGGGCGCGAACTACGAGCAGTACTTC
cdr3_aa: CASSDTGGANYEQYF
v_call: TRBV6-6
d_call: TRBD1
j_call: TRBJ2-7
clone_size: once

cdr3_nt: TGTGCCAGCAGTGAAGGGAGACAGGGGATGGAGCAGGAGACCCAGTACTTC
cdr3_aa: CASSEGRQGMEQETQYF
v_call: TRBV2
d_call: TRBD1
j_call: TRBJ2-5
clone_size: -

cdr3_nt: TGTGCCAGTAGTATAGGGACGACGGGAGGGGCTGGCTACACCTTC
cdr3_aa: CASSIGTTGGAGYTF
v_call: TRBV19
d_call: -
j_call: TRBJ1-2
clone_size: -

cdr3_nt: TGTGCCAGCAGCTTGGTCACAGTGACTGGAAACACCATATATTTT
cdr3_aa: CASSLVTVTGNTIYF
v_call: TRBV5-6
d_call: -
j_call: TRBJ1-3
clone_size: -

cdr3_nt: TGTGCCAGCAGTCGCAGCGGGGGGACGTACGAGCAGTACTTC
cdr3_aa: CASSRSGGTYEQYF
v_call: TRBV7-8
d_call: TRBD2
j_call: TRBJ2-7
clone_size: -

cdr3_nt: TGTGCCAGCAGCGTAGGGGTTAGCGGGTACACAGATACGCAGTATTTT
cdr3_aa: CASSVGVSGYTDTQYF
v_call: TRBV9
d_call: TRBD2
j_call: TRBJ2-3
clone_size: -

cdr3_nt: TGCGCCAGCAGCTTGGTTCAGGCGAACACCGGGGAGCTGTTTTTT
cdr3_aa: CASSLVQANTGELFF
v_call: TRBV5-1
d_call: -
j_call: TRBJ2-2
clone_size: -

cdr3_nt: TGTGCCAGCAGTCTGTCGTCCGGGACAGGCGCCTACGAGCAGTACTTC
cdr3_aa: CASSLSSGTGAYEQYF
v_call: TRBV27
d_call: TRBD1
j_call: TRBJ2-7
clone_size: -

cdr3_nt: TGTGCCAGCAGCTGGGGGACTATATCTTACAATGAGCAGTTCTTC
cdr3_aa: CASSWGTISYNEQFF
v_call: TRBV5-6
d_call: TRBD2
j_call: TRBJ2-1
clone_size: -

cdr3_nt: TGTGCCAGTACGAGATGGGAGGGCACTGAAGCTTTCTTT
cdr3_aa: CASTRWEGTEAFF
v_call: TRBV19
d_call: -
j_call: TRBJ1-1
clone_size: -

cdr3_nt: TGTGCCAGCAGTCTTGGCGCGCAGGGGCTCTATGGCTACACCTTC
cdr3_aa: CASSLGAQGLYGYTF
v_call: TRBV5-6
d_call: -
j_call: TRBJ1-2
clone_size: -

cdr3_nt: TGTGCCAGCAGCTCCGACAGGCTTACATGGAACACTGAAGCTTTCTTT
cdr3_aa: CASSSDRLTWNTEAFF
v_call: TRBV7-2
d_call: -
j_call: TRBJ1-1
clone_size: -

cdr3_nt: TGTGCCAGCAGCGTAGGGGGGGTTGGTGGCTACACCTTC
cdr3_aa: CASSVGGVGGYTF
v_call: TRBV9
d_call: -
j_call: TRBJ1-2
clone_size: -

cdr3_nt: TGTGCCAGCAGCTGGGCAGGCACAGATACGCAGTATTTT
cdr3_aa: CASSWAGTDTQYF
v_call: TRBV5-6
d_call: -
j_call: TRBJ2-3
clone_size: -

cdr3_nt: TGTGCCAGCAGTTACTCGATAGGGGCAGGGGCCTATGGCTACACCTTC
cdr3_aa: CASSYSIGAGAYGYTF
v_call: TRBV6-5
d_call: -
j_call: TRBJ1-2
clone_size: -

cdr3_nt: TGCGCCAGCAGCCAAGACAGGGGCGAGCAGTTCTTC
cdr3_aa: CASSQDRGEQFF
v_call: TRBV4-3
d_call: -
j_call: TRBJ2-1
clone_size: -

cdr3_nt: TGTGCCAGCAGCGCGCCGGGAAACACCATATATTTT
cdr3_aa: CASSAPGNTIYF
v_call: TRBV7-2
d_call: -
j_call: TRBJ1-3
clone_size: -

cdr3_nt: TGTGCCAGCAGTTTTAACAGGGGTCGTTCGGCCTATAATTCACCCCTCCACTTT
cdr3_aa: CASSFNRGRSAYNSPLHF
v_call: TRBV27
d_call: TRBD1
j_call: TRBJ1-6
clone_size: -

cdr3_nt: TGTGCCAGCAGCTTTGAGGGTTACTATGGCTACACCTTC
cdr3_aa: CASSFEGYYGYTF
v_call: TRBV7-8
d_call: -
j_call: TRBJ1-2
clone_size: -

cdr3_nt: TGCGCCAGCAGCTTGGGACTAGCGGATTACAATGAGCAGTTCTTC
cdr3_aa: CASSLGLADYNEQFF
v_call: TRBV5-1
d_call: TRBD2
j_call: TRBJ2-1
clone_size: -

cdr3_nt: TGTGCCAGCAGCCCCCGGGGGGGCGACAACATTCAGTACTTC
cdr3_aa: CASSPRGGDNIQYF
v_call: TRBV5-5
d_call: TRBD2
j_call: TRBJ2-4
clone_size: -

cdr3_nt: TGCGCCAGCAGCTTAGGGACAGGGGCGATGAACACTGAAGCTTTCTTT
cdr3_aa: CASSLGTGAMNTEAFF
v_call: TRBV5-1
d_call: TRBD1
j_call: TRBJ1-1
clone_size: -

cdr3_nt: TGTGCCAGCAGCTTGACAGGGCCCCTTCGCACAGATACGCAGTATTTT
cdr3_aa: CASSLTGPLRTDTQYF
v_call: TRBV7-9
d_call: TRBD1
j_call: TRBJ2-3
clone_size: -

cdr3_nt: TGTGCCAGTAGTATAGGCGGGGGGGTTGCAGATACGCAGTATTTT
cdr3_aa: CASSIGGGVADTQYF
v_call: TRBV19
d_call: TRBD2
j_call: TRBJ2-3
clone_size: once